What follows are 3 T cell receptor beta chains derived from one specimen sequenced in a study of OX40 agonist ivuxolimab in advanced cancers. Some clones are missing from TCRdb's copy, which holds only in-frame ones; the method was immunoSEQ multiplex PCR. The sample carries some 150,000 clones, 90% recorded once. Source: CD4+ or CD8+ T cells sorted from blood, taken in a trial of the OX40 agonist ivuxolimab. These TCRs come from an adult with an advanced solid tumor such as melanoma, head and neck, liver or kidney cancer.

The V gene is TRBV21-1, the J gene TRBJ1-3; the table's D call, TRBD1, was not checked against the DNA. TRBV21-1 is a documented pseudogene. The length of the CDR3 is 15 residues. The CDR3 DNA follows: TGTGCCAGCAGCAAAGGGCAGGCCGCCTACAACACCATATATTTT. This gives the protein CASSKGQAAYNTIYF.

A few counts support this clone. This chain links TRBV7-2 with TRBJ2-1; D is unclear. This CDR3 is 12 amino acids long. The germline V gene encodes CDR1 SGHTA and CDR2 FQGNSA. Trimming removed 3 bases from V and 6 bases from J, with 6 bases in between. This chain's CDR3 is CASSLSSNEQFF. CDR3 DNA: TGTGCCAGCAGCTTGTCTAGCAATGAGCAGTTCTTC.

The chain couples TRBV4-1 to TRBJ2-1; TRBD2 matches 8 bases. The germline V gene encodes CDR1 MGHRA and CDR2 YSYEKL. CDR3 size: 15 residues. V was pared by 4 bases and J by 6 bases, with 8 bases of the junction left unmatched. This CDR3 reads CASSLSGGRRNEQFF. DNA for the CDR3: TGCGCCAGCAGCCTCAGCGGGGGTAGGCGCAATGAGCAGTTCTTC.